These T cell receptor beta chains were read from a single sample in a study of long-term antiretroviral therapy in people with HIV. Profiling relied on immunoSEQ multiplex PCR, and the TCRdb table lists in-frame clones only, not all of them. The sample lists some 26,000 clones; 82% were seen once. The sample in question was unsorted PBMCs, obtained 2.9 years after starting antiretroviral therapy. The receptors originated from a man aged 50 to 59 with HIV. The CDR3 runs from the conserved cysteine through the conserved F or W. The order of the fields is clone size, CDR3 length, D gene, J gene, V gene, CDR3 DNA, CDR3 protein. A D gene is named only where the DNA matches it firmly. The listing skips clone size in some rows; elsewhere it reads once, few, many or a size class.

- 12 - TRBJ2-7 TRBV29-1 TGCAGCGTTGTAAACGCAGCCTACGAGCAGTACTTC CSVVNAAYEQYF
few 15 TRBD1 TRBJ2-1 TRBV5-4 TGTGCCAGCAGCTTGAGGACAGGGGGCTTGAATGAGCAGTTCTTC CASSLRTGGLNEQFF
- 14 - TRBJ1-1 TRBV19 TGTGCCAGTAGTATTAAGCCAGGGACCACTGAAGCTTTCTTT CASSIKPGTTEAFF
- 14 - TRBJ1-2 TRBV6-5 TGTGCCAGCAGTTACTCGGCCCCTAACTATGGCTACACCTTC CASSYSAPNYGYTF
- 11 - TRBJ2-1 TRBV14 TGTGCCAGCAGCCTTATGAATGAGCAGTTCTTC CASSLMNEQFF
- 14 TRBD2 TRBJ2-2 TRBV5-4 TGTGCCAGCAAGCGGGGTACGGACACCGGGGAGCTGTTTTTT CASKRGTDTGELFF
once 14 - TRBJ2-1 TRBV11-3 TGTGCCAGCAGCTTAGGGCAGGGGTACAATGAGCAGTTCTTC CASSLGQGYNEQFF
- 14 TRBD1 TRBJ1-2 TRBV27 TGTGCCAGCGGCTTTGGACAGGGGAACTATGGCTACACCTTC CASGFGQGNYGYTF
- 15 - TRBJ2-1 TRBV7-6 TGTGCCAGCAGCCAATACGTCAGCTCCTACAATGAGCAGTTCTTC CASSQYVSSYNEQFF
- 16 - TRBJ2-3 TRBV5-4 TGTGCCAGCAGCTTCCCCGCAGGGTCCGGCACAGATACGCAGTATTTT CASSFPAGSGTDTQYF
- 16 TRBD1 TRBJ2-7 TRBV5-4 TGTGCCAGCAGCTCGGGACAGGGACCGACGACCTACGAGCAGTACTTC CASSSGQGPTTYEQYF
few 14 - TRBJ2-7 TRBV18 TGTGCCAGCTCACCACCGGGAGCCTTCTACGAGCAGTACTTC CASSPPGAFYEQYF
- 15 TRBD1 TRBJ2-7 TRBV7-9 TGTGCCAGCAGTTCAGGACAGGGTCTCGCCTACGAGCAGTACTTC CASSSGQGLAYEQYF
- 16 - TRBJ1-6 TRBV4-1 TGCGCCAGCAGCCAATTTGTCAGCCCGGTGAATTCACCCCTCCACTTT CASSQFVSPVNSPLHF
- 15 - TRBJ1-3 TRBV6-1 TGTGCCAGCAGGGAGGGACGGATAACTGGAAACACCATATATTTT CASREGRITGNTIYF
- 13 - TRBJ2-1 TRBV7-2 TGTGCCAGCAGCTATAGGGACTCCGGACAACAGTTCTTC CASSYRDSGQQFF
- 14 - TRBJ1-6 TRBV15 TGTGCCACCAGCAGAAGGGACAAGTATCAGCCCCTCCACTTT CATSRRDKYQPLHF
once 18 - TRBJ2-2 TRBV30 TGTGCCTGGAGTACGTGGTCGGAGACACGCGAGCGGACCGGGGAGCTGTTTTTT CAWSTWSETRERTGELFF
- 15 TRBD1 TRBJ2-1 TRBV5-4 TGTGCCAGCAGTCAACCGGGACAGGGAAACAATGAGCAGTTCTTC CASSQPGQGNNEQFF
- 12 - TRBJ1-2 TRBV2 TGTGCCAGCAGCGCTCTTAACTATGGCTACACCTTC CASSALNYGYTF
- 17 - TRBJ1-2 TRBV7-2 TGTGCCAGCAGCTTAGTTGGGGACATCGGGCATAACTATGGCTACACCTTC CASSLVGDIGHNYGYTF
once 14 TRBD1 TRBJ1-4 TRBV19 TGTGCCAGTACCATGGACAGGACAAATGAAAAACTGTTTTTT CASTMDRTNEKLFF
- 16 - TRBJ1-2 TRBV5-4 TGTGCCAGCAGTCCCCCCGGGGTCATTATTAACTATGGCTACACCTTC CASSPPGVIINYGYTF
once 17 TRBD2 TRBJ2-3 TRBV5-1 TGCGCCAGCAGCTCAGGACTAGCGGGGGGGCCGACAGATACGCAGTATTTT CASSSGLAGGPTDTQYF
- 18 TRBD1 TRBJ1-2 TRBV6-1 TGTGCCAGCAGTGACCCTCCGGGACAGGGGCCTTCCCTATATGGCTACACCTTC CASSDPPGQGPSLYGYTF